Here is one T cell receptor (beta chain) with its context. The target of this receptor is not known. Base-call qualities are not available, and no considerably larger clone is one nucleotide away. In total, approximately 700 healthy bone marrow donors made up the cohort. Cohort members were all nominally healthy when sampled, although unrecorded immune exposures were likely present. The donor tested CMV seronegative and was one of the 352 seronegative cohort members. A peripheral blood sample was collected from each donor, and TCR beta sequencing was performed on peripheral blood mononuclear cells. Genomic DNA extraction from the blood cell samples was performed with the Qiagen DNeasy Blood Extraction Kit. The data were taken from a study of cytomegalovirus exposure and HLA in healthy donors (dated 2017 in TCRdb). Context from the whole study: An earlier analysis of fewer than 750 of the donors reported about 260 Gb of sequence data and 95 million to 120 million unique TCR beta sequences obtained from about 179 million T cells. Roughly 300 gigabases of sequencing data and 78 million or so unique TCR sequences were included in an early release covering about 620 HLA-typed donors. The genetic ancestry cluster associated with self-reported Caucasian donors included 65% to 90% of the 398 genotyped donors. The study was designed to test whether signatures of past pathogen exposure could be identified by cataloging public T cell receptors. The study used immunosequencing to profile the T cell repertoires of some 600 subjects and linked those repertoires to cytomegalovirus serostatus. Besides the first cohort of around 700 subjects, a separate validation cohort made up of roughly 120 different subjects was used. The study combined high-throughput TCR immunosequencing, statistical association of individual TCRs with disease status, and machine learning to predict cytomegalovirus infection status. To study patterns of TCR occurrence, a later analysis re-analyzed previously published TCR beta repertoires from under 750 donors and added high-resolution HLA genotyping. The later analysis used no new phenotypic data to find candidate immune exposures, relying instead on TCR beta sequences and their occurrence across donors. An earlier analysis of about 600 of the donors used high-throughput TCR beta sequencing to judge whether each TCR beta V gene segment behaved as functional or pseudogenic. Donor age, sex, ethnicity and CMV serostatus were compiled alongside the repertoire data. Genome-wide SNP genotypes for about 55% of the roughly 670 donors were used in a later genetic analysis, which treated that subset as a discovery cohort. All discovery cohort repertoires had been generated using a single sequencing platform. Class I and class II HLA loci were covered by the typing at four-digit resolution. Typing coverage differed by locus: A, B, C, DRB1 and DQB1 were typed in roughly 620-630 donors, DQA1 in approximately 520, DPA1 in approximately 610, and DPB1 in 400 to 480. Four to six DR-DQ haplotypes were handled as single units for association and clustering, since linkage in the cohort was strong. On average, 235,054 unique TCR beta nucleotide sequences were sequenced per donor among 398 genotyped donors of the cohort, with approximately 18% of those sequences being non-productive.

The protocol used for the library was the immunoSEQ multiplex PCR assay. A mixture of 60 forward primers for TCR Vbeta segments and 13 reverse primers for TCR Jbeta segments was used in the multiplex PCR. The CDR3 region of rearranged TCR beta genes was amplified from genomic DNA by a multiplex PCR assay. Amplified TCR beta libraries were sequenced as 87-base-pair reads on the Illumina HiSeq System. In the original analysis: In a later analysis, tens of millions of unique TCR beta chains were counted across the approximately 670 repertoires, and roughly 11 million of these chains were shared by at least two donors. Raw reads were error-corrected and collapsed into unique sequences with a nearest-neighbor algorithm that merged closely related sequences to remove PCR and sequencing errors. Alignment of CDR3 sequences to IMGT reference sequences was used to assign V, D and J gene segments. For a sequence to be retained, a match of at least six nucleotides was required to both a V gene segment and a J gene segment. Rearrangements were called productive when the CDR3 lacked stop codons and stayed in frame with V and J; all others were non-productive. CDR3 was defined according to IMGT convention as the region running from the second conserved V-encoded cysteine to the conserved J-encoded phenylalanine. The earlier analysis of 587 of the donors excluded sequences that lacked an unambiguous match to a single V gene segment. In an earlier analysis of several hundred of the donors, V segments were called functional above 56.7% productive rearrangements and were called segregating when the between-donor standard deviation exceeded 5%. A statistical classification framework was built for diagnosing cytomegalovirus status from the catalog of TCR beta chain sequences. V and J gene assignment, in a later analysis, came from comparing TCR nucleotide sequences with IMGT/GENE-DB human TR gene sequences. In a later analysis, CDR3 sequences and most-parsimonious VDJ recombination scenarios were assigned using the TCRdist pipeline. In a later analysis, each TCR beta chain was defined by its CDR3 amino acid sequence together with its V-gene family, and reads without a unique V-gene family were excluded. In a later analysis, around 650 highly shared, low-generation-probability nucleotide sequences were removed to address suspected cross-contamination and a sequencing artifact. A later analysis calculated a clonal expansion index for each public chain from normalized within-repertoire ranks of inferred template counts. In a later analysis, generation probabilities were computed with a VDJ recombination model fitted to out-of-frame rearrangements, and the resulting probabilities were checked against IGoR. Hypergeometric tests were used in a later analysis to score TCR-TCR, TCR-HLA and TCR-CMV co-occurrence, with a repertoire-size bias correction applied to the TCR pairs. In a later analysis, false discovery rates were estimated by permuting HLA or CMV assignments 20 times. In a later analysis, co-occurring TCRs were grouped using DBSCAN, and TCRdist sequence similarity was added for clustering within HLA-allele-positive subsets. Co-occurrence clustering excluded repertoires with fewer than 30,000 or more than 120,000 public chains, plus five with anomalous nucleotide sharing. The table was pulled from immuneACCESS by TCRdb, which kept in-frame rearrangements only. Such tables lose some clones; where checked, under half of the loss comes from unresolved V genes, and the rest has no known cause. V and J calls and clone size are given by that table; D and trimming were obtained from the DNA. Present in this sample are approximately 190,000 clones, 82% of which were seen just once. The ten largest clones add up to roughly 0.73% of the sample.

Overall results and qualifications from the work: Cytomegalovirus status was reported to be diagnosed by the classifier with high specificity and sensitivity in both the original and validation cohorts. In a later genetic analysis, fewer N-insertions in productive TCRs were reported among donors in an Asian-associated ancestry cluster than the roughly 700-donor mean. A total of 150 to 200 TCR beta chains were listed by the study as associated with cytomegalovirus. Most CMV-associated TCR beta chains appeared to be HLA-restricted in a later analysis, and the HLA associations seemed to be driven largely by CMV exposure. In an earlier analysis of 500 to 650 of the donors, most TCR beta V segments appeared in productive rearrangements about 87% or about 30% of the time, broadly matching IMGT annotations. Specific HLA alleles were associated with 15,000 to 20,000 TCR beta sequences at a false discovery rate of 0.05 in a later analysis. The sequencing pipeline was judged likely to have produced a cluster of highly shared sequence variants as a technical artifact. The only immune exposure information available for the cohort was CMV serostatus. Several of the top co-occurrence clusters appeared to be linked to parvovirus B19, influenza, CMV and Epstein-Barr virus, according to a later analysis. Because counts were too low, about 15 rarely observed V segments, including chromosome 9 orphons, were left out of the earlier analysis of over 550 of the donors. A later genetic analysis associated a missense DCLRE1C variant with V-gene and J-gene trimming of TCR beta chains, and an independent cohort replicated the association. Because HLA typing was unavailable for some donors at each locus, only the typed subset was used in association tests. A further reported finding was that TCR beta sequences accurately predicted the HLA-A and HLA-B alleles for most subjects in the first cohort. Roughly uniform sequencing depth across donors was assumed in presence/absence analyses, although this assumption may not hold. In vitro tests confirmed that a few of the cytomegalovirus-associated TCR beta chains recognize cytomegalovirus antigens. Correlated functional status among segregating V segments might reflect linkage disequilibrium, but an unknown experimental factor could not be ruled out. When HLA alleles, especially DR and DQ, strongly co-occurred, TCR associations were difficult to assign to individual alleles. A later analysis found that HLA-associated TCR beta chains were more clonally expanded and had lower generation probabilities than equally common non-associated chains. Some IMGT-functional V segments, including TRBV6-2 and TRBV6-3, could not be distinguished by the 87-base-pair reads and were therefore excluded. Most TCR sequences were seen in very few donors, while some public TCRs were found in many individuals. The cohort was sequenced for TCR beta chains only, and without alpha or paired-chain data the features that could be detected were limited. The authors suggested that the approach could potentially be extended to other disease states and immunological phenotypes. In a later analysis, TCR association rates were found to vary across HLA loci, with the most associated TCRs seen for DRB1 alleles and the fewest for HLA-C alleles.

For this chain, trimming is 5 bases at the V end and 2 bases at the J end, and the number of junction bases without a gene match is 6. The CDR3 has 15 amino acids, counting the end cysteine and phenylalanine. Only the CDR3 DNA stays, 45 bases, in frame from base 1. Reading the germline V gene gives CDR1 SGHAT and CDR2 FQNNGV. This sequence originates from a woman in her late teens or twenties in good health and CMV-seronegative. Sequences were obtained from PBMCs. The chain is encoded by TRBV11-2 joined to TRBJ2-5; 9 nucleotides in the junction match TRBD2. CDR3 protein: CASSPAGGLQETQYF. The DNA reads TGTGCCAGCAGCCCAGCGGGAGGACTTCAAGAGACCCAGTACTTC.